Sequencing of this TCR beta chain was carried out in a study of blood T cell repertoires in COVID-19. Study information: The cDNA or gDNA used as material had been derived from T cells, B-cell-depleted T cells, or PBMCs.

Trimming shortened V by 1 base and J by 3 bases, and 10 bases separated the two germline ends. CDR1 and CDR2 from the germline V gene are MGHRA and YSYEKL. The CDR3 extends over 15 amino acids. In the authors' methods: Amplification with reference gene primers provided the estimates of nucleated cell counts. The method was immunoSEQ multiplex PCR; TCRdb's version includes in-frame clones alone and lacks a portion of them. D and trimming come from the DNA, and the V and J calls and clone size come from that table. Among under 300,000 clones listed, around 90% were seen once. The chain is built from TRBV4-1 and TRBJ1-5; D call uncertain. Input material: peripheral blood. The TCR originated in a middle-aged woman with acute or convalescent COVID-19. The CDR3 spells CASSQGAVYNQPQHF. The CDR3 DNA reads TGCGCCAGCAGCCAAGGGGCAGTATACAATCAGCCCCAGCATTTT.